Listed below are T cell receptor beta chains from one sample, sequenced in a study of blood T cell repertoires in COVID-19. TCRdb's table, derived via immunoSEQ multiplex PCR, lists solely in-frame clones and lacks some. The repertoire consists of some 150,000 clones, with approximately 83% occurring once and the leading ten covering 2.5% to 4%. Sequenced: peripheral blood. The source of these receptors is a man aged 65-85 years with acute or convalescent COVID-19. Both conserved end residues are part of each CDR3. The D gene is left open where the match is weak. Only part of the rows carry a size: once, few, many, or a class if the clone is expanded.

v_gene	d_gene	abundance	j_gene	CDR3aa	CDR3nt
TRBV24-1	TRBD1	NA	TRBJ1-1	CATSDSRQGGRNTEAFF	TGTGCCACCAGTGATTCCCGACAGGGGGGACGGAACACTGAAGCTTTCTTT
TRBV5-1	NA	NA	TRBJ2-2	CASNSQGSTGELFF	TGCGCCAGCAATTCCCAGGGCAGCACCGGGGAGCTGTTTTTT
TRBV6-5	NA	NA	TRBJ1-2	CASRDLLANYGYTF	TGTGCCAGCAGGGATCTGCTAGCTAACTATGGCTACACCTTC
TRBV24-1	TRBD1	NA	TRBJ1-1	CATSDSRQGHTEAFF	TGTGCCACCAGTGATTCACGACAGGGTCACACTGAAGCTTTCTTT
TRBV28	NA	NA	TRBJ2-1	CASSSPGEASSYNEQFF	TGTGCCAGCAGTTCACCCGGGGAGGCAAGCTCCTACAATGAGCAGTTCTTC
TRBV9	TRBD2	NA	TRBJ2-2	CASSVGQAGVRTGELFF	TGTGCCAGCAGCGTAGGTCAAGCGGGAGTCCGCACCGGGGAGCTGTTTTTT
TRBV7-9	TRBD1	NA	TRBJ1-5	CASSLGGQDNQPQHF	TGTGCCAGCAGCTTAGGGGGACAGGACAATCAGCCCCAGCATTTT
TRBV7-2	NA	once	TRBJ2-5	CASSQNRQETQYF	TGTGCCAGCAGCCAGAACAGACAAGAGACCCAGTACTTC
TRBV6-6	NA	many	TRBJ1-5	CASSTSGVEQPQHF	TGTGCCAGCAGTACCTCAGGGGTTGAACAGCCCCAGCATTTT
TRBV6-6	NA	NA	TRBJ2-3	CASRTGTSTDTQYF	TGTGCCAGCAGGACCGGGACTAGCACAGATACGCAGTATTTT
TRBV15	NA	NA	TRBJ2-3	CATSASLPDTQYF	TGTGCCACCAGCGCCTCACTACCAGATACGCAGTATTTT
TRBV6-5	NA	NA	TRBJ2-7	CASRPSGSSYEQYF	TGTGCCAGCCGCCCTAGTGGCAGCTCCTACGAGCAGTACTTC
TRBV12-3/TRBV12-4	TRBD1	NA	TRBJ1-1	CASSLGQDTEAFF	TGTGCCAGCAGCTTGGGACAGGACACTGAAGCTTTCTTT
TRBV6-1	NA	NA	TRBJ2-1	CASSLGLYNEQFF	TGTGCCAGCAGCCTGGGACTTTACAATGAGCAGTTCTTC
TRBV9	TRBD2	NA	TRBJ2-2	CASSGTSGRALDTGELFF	TGTGCCAGCAGCGGAACTAGCGGGAGGGCCCTCGACACCGGGGAGCTGTTTTTT
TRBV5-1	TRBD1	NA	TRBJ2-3	CASSLRTGAADTQYF	TGCGCCAGCAGCTTGCGGACAGGGGCCGCAGATACGCAGTATTTT
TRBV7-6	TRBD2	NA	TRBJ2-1	CASSPGLAGVNEQFF	TGTGCCAGCAGCCCTGGACTAGCGGGAGTCAATGAGCAGTTCTTC
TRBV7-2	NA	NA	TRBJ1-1	CASSLAWRVGTEAFF	TGTGCCAGCAGCTTAGCGTGGAGGGTGGGAACTGAAGCTTTCTTT
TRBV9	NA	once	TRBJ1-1	CASSVVSGNTEAFF	TGTGCCAGCAGCGTAGTCAGTGGGAACACTGAAGCTTTCTTT
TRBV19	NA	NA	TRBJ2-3	CASSIFPGGSTSTDTQYF	TGTGCCAGTAGTATATTCCCCGGGGGTTCTACTAGCACAGATACGCAGTATTTT
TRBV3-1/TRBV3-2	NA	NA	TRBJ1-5	CASSPEVYNQPQHF	TGTGCCAGCAGCCCGGAGGTATACAATCAGCCCCAGCATTTT
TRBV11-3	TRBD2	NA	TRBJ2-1	CASSATSGLYNEQFF	TGTGCCAGCAGCGCGACTAGCGGGCTGTACAATGAGCAGTTCTTC
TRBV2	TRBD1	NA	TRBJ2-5	CASSEETGVGETQYF	TGTGCCAGCAGTGAAGAGACAGGGGTAGGGGAGACCCAGTACTTC
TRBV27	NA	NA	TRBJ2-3	CASSSTGGVSTDTQYF	TGTGCCAGCAGTTCTACAGGCGGGGTTAGCACAGATACGCAGTATTTT
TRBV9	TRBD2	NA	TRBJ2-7	CASSPGLAGVYEQYF	TGTGCCAGCAGCCCCGGTTTAGCGGGAGTGTACGAGCAGTACTTC
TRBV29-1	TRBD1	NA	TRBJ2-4	CSVEEDRAGAKNIQYF	TGCAGCGTTGAAGAAGACAGGGCGGGTGCCAAAAACATTCAGTACTTC